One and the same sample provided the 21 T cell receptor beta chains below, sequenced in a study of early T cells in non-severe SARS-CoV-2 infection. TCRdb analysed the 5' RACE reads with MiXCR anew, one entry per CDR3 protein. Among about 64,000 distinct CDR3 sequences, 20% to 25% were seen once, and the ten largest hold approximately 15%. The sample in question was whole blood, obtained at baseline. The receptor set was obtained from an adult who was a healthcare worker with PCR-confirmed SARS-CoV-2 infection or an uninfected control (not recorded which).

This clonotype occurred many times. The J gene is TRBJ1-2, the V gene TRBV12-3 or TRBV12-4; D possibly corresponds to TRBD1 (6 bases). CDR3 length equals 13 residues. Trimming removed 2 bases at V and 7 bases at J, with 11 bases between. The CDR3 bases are TGTGCCAGCAGTTTACCTTTGGGGGCTGGCTACACCTTC. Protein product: CASSLPLGAGYTF.

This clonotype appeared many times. CDR3 DNA sequence: TGCGCCAGCAGCATTCAGGGGTCCTCCTATGGCTACACCTTC. It translates to CASSIQGSSYGYTF. This chain connects TRBV4-1 to TRBJ1-2, with a possible D match to TRBD1 (6 bases). CDR3 size: 14 residues. V lost 5 bases and J 4 bases, leaving 14 bases between the germline ends. Germline values: CDR1 MGHRA, CDR2 YSYEKL.

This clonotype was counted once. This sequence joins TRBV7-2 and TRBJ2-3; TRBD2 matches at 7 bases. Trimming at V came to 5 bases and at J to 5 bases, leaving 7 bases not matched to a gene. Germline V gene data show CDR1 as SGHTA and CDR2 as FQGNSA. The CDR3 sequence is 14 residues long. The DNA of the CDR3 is TGTGCCAGCAGCCGAGCTAGCGGTTTAGATACGCAGTATTTT. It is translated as CASSRASGLDTQYF.

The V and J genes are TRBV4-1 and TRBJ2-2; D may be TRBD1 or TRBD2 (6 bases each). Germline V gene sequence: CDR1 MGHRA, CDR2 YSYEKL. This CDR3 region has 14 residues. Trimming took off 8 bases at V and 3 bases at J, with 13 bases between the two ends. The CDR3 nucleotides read TGCGCCAGCGGGAGGAGGGGGGACACCGGGGAGCTGTTTTTT. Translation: CASGRRGDTGELFF.

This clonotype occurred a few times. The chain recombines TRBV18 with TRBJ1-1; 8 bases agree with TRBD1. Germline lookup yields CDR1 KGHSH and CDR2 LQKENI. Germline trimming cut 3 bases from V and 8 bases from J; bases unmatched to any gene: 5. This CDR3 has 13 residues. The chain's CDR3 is CASSPLDRAEAFF. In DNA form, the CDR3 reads TGTGCCAGCTCACCTTTGGACAGGGCCGAAGCTTTCTTT.

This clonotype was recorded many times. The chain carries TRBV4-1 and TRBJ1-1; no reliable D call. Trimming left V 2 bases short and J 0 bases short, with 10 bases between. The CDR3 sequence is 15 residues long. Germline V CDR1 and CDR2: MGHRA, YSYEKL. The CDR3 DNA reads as TGCGCCAGCAGCCAAATAACAGCTGTGAACACTGAAGCTTTCTTT. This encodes CASSQITAVNTEAFF.

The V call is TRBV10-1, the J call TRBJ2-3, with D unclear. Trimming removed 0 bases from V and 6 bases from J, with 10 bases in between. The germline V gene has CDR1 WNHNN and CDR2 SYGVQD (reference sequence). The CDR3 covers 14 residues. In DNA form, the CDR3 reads TGCGCCAGCAGTGAGTCATCCGGTATGGATACGCAGTATTTT. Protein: CASSESSGMDTQYF.

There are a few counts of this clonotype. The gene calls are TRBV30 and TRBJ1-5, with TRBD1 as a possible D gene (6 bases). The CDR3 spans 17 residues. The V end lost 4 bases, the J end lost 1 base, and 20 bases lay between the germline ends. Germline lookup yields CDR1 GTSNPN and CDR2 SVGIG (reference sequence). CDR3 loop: CAWTPTGGGWSNQPQHF. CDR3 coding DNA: TGTGCCTGGACCCCCACGGGGGGCGGCTGGAGCAATCAGCCCCAGCATTTT.

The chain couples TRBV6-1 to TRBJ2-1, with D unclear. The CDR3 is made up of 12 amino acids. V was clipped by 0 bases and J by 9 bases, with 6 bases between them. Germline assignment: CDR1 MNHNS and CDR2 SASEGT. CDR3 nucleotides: TGTGCCAGCAGTGAAGCACCGGGTGAGCAGTTCTTC. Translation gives CASSEAPGEQFF.

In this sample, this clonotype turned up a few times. The CDR3 protein is CAIREVDEQYF. The CDR3 DNA is TGTGCCATTAGGGAGGTGGACGAGCAGTACTTC. This chain joins TRBV10-3 and TRBJ2-7; a possible D gene is TRBD2 (6 bases). Germline V CDR1 and CDR2: ENHRY, SYGVKD. V was cut by 9 bases and J by 5 bases, with 11 bases left in between. CDR3 length equals 11 residues.

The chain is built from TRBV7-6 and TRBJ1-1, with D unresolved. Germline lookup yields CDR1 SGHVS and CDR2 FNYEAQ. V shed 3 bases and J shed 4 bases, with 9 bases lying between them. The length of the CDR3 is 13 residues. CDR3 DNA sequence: TGTGCCAGCAGCTTGGTAGTGAGCACTGAAGCTTTCTTT. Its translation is CASSLVVSTEAFF. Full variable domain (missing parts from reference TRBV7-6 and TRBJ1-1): GAGVSQSPRYKVTKRGQDVALRCDPISGHVSLYWYRQALGQGPEFLTYFNYEAQQDKSGLPNDRFSAERPEGSISTLTIQRTEQRDSAMYRCASSLVVSTEAFFGQGTRLTVV.

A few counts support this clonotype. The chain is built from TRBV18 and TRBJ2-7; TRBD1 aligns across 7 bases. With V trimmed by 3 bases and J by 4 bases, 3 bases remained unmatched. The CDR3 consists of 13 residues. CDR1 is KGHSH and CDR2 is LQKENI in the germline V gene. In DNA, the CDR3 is TGTGCCAGCTCACCGACAGGGTCGTACGAGCAGTACTTC. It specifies CASSPTGSYEQYF.

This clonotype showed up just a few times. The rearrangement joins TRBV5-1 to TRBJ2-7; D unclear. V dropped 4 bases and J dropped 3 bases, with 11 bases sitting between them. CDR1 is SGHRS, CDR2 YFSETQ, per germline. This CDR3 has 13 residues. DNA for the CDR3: TGCGCCAGCAGCCCGCCTGGGAACTACGAGCAGTACTTC. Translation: CASSPPGNYEQYF.

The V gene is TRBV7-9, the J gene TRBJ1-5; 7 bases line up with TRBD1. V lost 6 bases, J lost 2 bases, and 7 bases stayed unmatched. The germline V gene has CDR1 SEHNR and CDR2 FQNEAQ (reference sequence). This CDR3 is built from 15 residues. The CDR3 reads CASSSQGSRNQPQHF. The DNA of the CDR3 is TGTGCCAGCAGTTCACAGGGGTCTCGCAATCAGCCCCAGCATTTT.

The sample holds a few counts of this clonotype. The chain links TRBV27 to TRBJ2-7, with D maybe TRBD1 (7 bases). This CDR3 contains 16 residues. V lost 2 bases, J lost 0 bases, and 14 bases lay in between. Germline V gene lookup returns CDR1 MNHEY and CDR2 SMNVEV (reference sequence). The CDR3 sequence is CASSLGWGDSSYEQYF. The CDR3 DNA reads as TGTGCCAGCAGTTTAGGTTGGGGGGACAGCTCCTACGAGCAGTACTTC.

This chain's CDR3 is CSARDRRTGSADTQYF. The CDR3 bases are TGCAGTGCTAGAGATCGAAGGACAGGGTCCGCAGATACGCAGTATTTT. The J gene is TRBJ2-3, the V gene TRBV20-1; TRBD1 agrees at 8 bases. This CDR3 is 16 amino acids long. V trimming: 0 bases; J trimming: 4 bases; junction bases outside the gene matches: 9. CDR1 and CDR2 from the germline V gene are DFQATT and SNEGSKA (reference sequence).

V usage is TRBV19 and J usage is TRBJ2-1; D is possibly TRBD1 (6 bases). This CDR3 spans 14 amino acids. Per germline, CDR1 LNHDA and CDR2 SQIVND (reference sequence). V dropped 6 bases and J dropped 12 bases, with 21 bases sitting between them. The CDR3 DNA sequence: TGTGCCAGTAGCGAAAAACAGGGTTTGTTTGGGCAGTTCTTC. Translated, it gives CASSEKQGLFGQFF.

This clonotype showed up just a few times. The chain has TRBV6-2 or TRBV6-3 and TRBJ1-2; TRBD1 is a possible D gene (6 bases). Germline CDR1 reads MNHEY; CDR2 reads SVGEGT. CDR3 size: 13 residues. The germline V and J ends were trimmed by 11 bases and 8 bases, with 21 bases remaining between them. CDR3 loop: CASQNGGRDGYTF. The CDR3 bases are TGTGCCTCCCAGAACGGGGGCAGGGACGGCTACACCTTC.

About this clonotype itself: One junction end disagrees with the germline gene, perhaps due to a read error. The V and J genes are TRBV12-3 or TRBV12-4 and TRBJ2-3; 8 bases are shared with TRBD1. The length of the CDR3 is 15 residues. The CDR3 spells CASRLDRGWGDTQYF. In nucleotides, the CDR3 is TGTGCCAGCAGATTAGACAGGGGTTGGGGAGATACGCAGTATTTT.

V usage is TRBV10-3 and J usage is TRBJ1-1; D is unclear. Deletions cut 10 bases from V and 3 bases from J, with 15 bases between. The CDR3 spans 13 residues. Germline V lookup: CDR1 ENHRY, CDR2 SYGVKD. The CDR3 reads CASKKREDTEAFF. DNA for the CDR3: TGTGCCAGCAAAAAGAGGGAGGACACTGAAGCTTTCTTT.

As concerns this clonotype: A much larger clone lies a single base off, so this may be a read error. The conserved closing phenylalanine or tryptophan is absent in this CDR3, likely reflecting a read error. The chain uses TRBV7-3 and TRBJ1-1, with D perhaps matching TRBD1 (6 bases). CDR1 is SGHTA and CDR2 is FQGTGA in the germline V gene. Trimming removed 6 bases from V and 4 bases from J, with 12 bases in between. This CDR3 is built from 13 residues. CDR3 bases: TGTGCCAGCAGTTCCCTCAGGGGCACTGAAGCTTTCTTG. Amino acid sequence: CASSSLRGTEAFL.